What follows describes a single T cell receptor beta chain. In its sample, this clone was seen once. What antigen it recognizes has not been identified. Base-call qualities are not available, and no considerably larger clone is one nucleotide away. The data belong to a study of cytomegalovirus exposure and HLA in healthy donors (dated by TCRdb to about 2017). Study-wide context: According to an earlier analysis of several hundred of the donors, about 180 million T cells yielded over 100 million unique TCR beta sequences and less than 300 Gb of sequence data. Around 300 gigabases of sequencing data and 80 million or so unique TCR sequences were included in an early release covering roughly 700 HLA-typed donors. The genetic ancestry cluster associated with self-reported Caucasian donors included 81% of the roughly 410 genotyped donors. The aim of the study was to test whether cataloging public T cell receptors could identify signatures of past pathogen exposure. The study used immunosequencing to profile the T cell repertoires of several hundred subjects and linked those repertoires to cytomegalovirus serostatus. A separate validation cohort of 90 to 150 different subjects was used in addition to the 666-subject first cohort. The study combined high-throughput TCR immunosequencing, statistical association of individual TCRs with disease status, and machine learning to predict cytomegalovirus infection status. To study patterns of TCR occurrence, a later analysis re-analyzed previously published TCR beta repertoires from under 750 donors and added high-resolution HLA genotyping. Rather than drawing on any new phenotypic data, the later analysis identified candidate immune exposures from TCR beta sequences and the way those sequences occurred across donors. To decide whether each TCR beta V gene segment behaved as functional or pseudogenic, an earlier analysis of nearly 600 of the donors relied on high-throughput TCR beta sequencing. Donor age, sex, ethnicity and CMV serostatus were collected together with the repertoire data. Genome-wide SNP genotypes for about 65% of the 666 donors were used in a later genetic analysis, which treated that subset as a discovery cohort. Every repertoire in the discovery cohort had been generated on one and the same sequencing platform. HLA typing included class I and class II loci at four-digit resolution. Typing coverage differed by locus: A, B, C, DRB1 and DQB1 were typed in roughly 620-630 donors, DQA1 in 500 to 550, DPA1 in around 610, and DPB1 in around 490. Four to six DR-DQ haplotypes were handled as single units for association and clustering, since linkage in the cohort was strong. Across approximately 400 genotyped donors of the cohort, an average of roughly 200,000 unique TCR beta nucleotide sequences per donor were sequenced, and roughly a sixth of those sequences were non-productive.

The cohort comprised 666 healthy bone marrow donors. All cohort members were sampled while nominally healthy, although unrecorded immune exposures were likely present. The donor tested CMV seronegative and was one of the 352 seronegative cohort members. Every donor gave a peripheral blood sample, and the peripheral blood mononuclear cells from that sample were used for TCR beta sequencing. Genomic DNA was extracted from the blood cell samples with the Qiagen DNeasy Blood Extraction Kit. To prepare the library, the immunoSEQ multiplex PCR assay was applied. For the multiplex PCR, a mixture combining 60 forward primers for TCR Vbeta segments and 13 reverse primers for TCR Jbeta segments was used. The CDR3 region of rearranged TCR beta genes was amplified from genomic DNA by a multiplex PCR assay. Amplified TCR beta libraries were sequenced as 87-base-pair reads on the Illumina HiSeq System. Per the original workflow: Across the 500 to 750 repertoires, a later analysis counted about 81 million unique TCR beta chains, roughly 11 million of which were shared by at least two donors. Raw reads were error-corrected and collapsed into unique sequences by a nearest-neighbor algorithm in which closely related sequences were merged to remove PCR and sequencing errors. To assign V, D and J gene segments, CDR3 sequences were aligned to IMGT reference sequences. For a sequence to be retained, a match of at least six nucleotides was required to both a V gene segment and a J gene segment. A rearrangement counted as productive if the CDR3 had no stop codons and remained in frame with V and J, and every other rearrangement counted as non-productive. CDR3 was defined by IMGT convention, running from the second conserved V-encoded cysteine to the conserved J-encoded phenylalanine. Sequences without an unambiguous match to a single V gene segment were excluded from the earlier analysis of about 600 of the donors. An earlier analysis of a few hundred of the donors called V segments functional above 56.7% productive rearrangements and segregating when the between-donor standard deviation exceeded 5%. A statistical classification framework was built for diagnosing cytomegalovirus status from the catalog of TCR beta chain sequences. In a later analysis, V and J genes were assigned by comparing TCR nucleotide sequences against IMGT/GENE-DB human TR gene sequences. In a later analysis, CDR3 sequences and most-parsimonious VDJ recombination scenarios were assigned using the TCRdist pipeline. In a later analysis, each TCR beta chain was defined by its CDR3 amino acid sequence together with its V-gene family, and reads without a unique V-gene family were excluded. A later analysis removed several hundred highly shared, low-generation-probability nucleotide sequences to deal with suspected cross-contamination and a sequencing artifact. In a later analysis, a clonal expansion index was calculated for each public chain from normalized within-repertoire ranks of inferred template counts. In a later analysis, generation probabilities were computed with a VDJ recombination model fitted to out-of-frame rearrangements, and the resulting probabilities were checked against IGoR. In a later analysis, TCR-TCR, TCR-HLA and TCR-CMV co-occurrence was scored with hypergeometric tests, and a repertoire-size bias correction was applied to TCR pairs. A later analysis estimated false discovery rates by permuting HLA or CMV assignments 20 times. In a later analysis, co-occurring TCRs were grouped with DBSCAN, and TCRdist sequence similarity was added when clustering was performed within HLA-allele-positive subsets. Repertoires with fewer than 30,000 or more than 120,000 public chains were left out of co-occurrence clustering, as were five repertoires with anomalous nucleotide sharing. TCRdb holds this immuneACCESS table with in-frame rearrangements only. Some clones are missing; in checked studies, unresolved V genes explain under half, and the rest has no known cause. The V and J calls and clone size are taken from that table; D and trimming were inferred from the DNA. The sample table records 120,000 or so clones; more than 80% of these occur just once. The ten most abundant clones make up 2.5% to 3.5% of the sample.

Overall study outcomes, separate from this receptor: The cohort was sequenced for TCR beta chains only, and without alpha or paired-chain data the features that could be detected were limited. Several of the top co-occurrence clusters appeared to be linked to parvovirus B19, influenza, CMV and Epstein-Barr virus, according to a later analysis. A later analysis found that HLA-associated TCR beta chains were more clonally expanded and had lower generation probabilities than equally common non-associated chains. Immune exposure information for the cohort was limited to CMV serostatus. When HLA alleles, especially DR and DQ, strongly co-occurred, TCR associations were difficult to assign to individual alleles. The earlier analysis of a few hundred of the donors excluded about 16 rarely observed V segments, including chromosome 9 orphons, because counts were too low. In a later analysis, the rate of TCR association differed among HLA loci, with DRB1 alleles having the most associated TCRs and HLA-C alleles having the fewest. Some IMGT-functional V segments, including TRBV6-2 and TRBV6-3, could not be told apart with the 87-base-pair reads, so those segments were excluded. According to a later genetic analysis, donors in an Asian-associated ancestry cluster had fewer N-insertions in productive TCRs than the approximately 650-donor mean. In a later genetic analysis, a missense DCLRE1C variant was associated with V-gene and J-gene trimming of TCR beta chains, and the association was replicated in an independent cohort. In vitro tests confirmed that a few of the cytomegalovirus-associated TCR beta chains recognize cytomegalovirus antigens. The study listed 150 to 200 TCR beta chains as associated with cytomegalovirus. A later analysis associated roughly 17,000 TCR beta sequences with specific HLA alleles at a false discovery rate of 0.05. The authors suggested that the approach could potentially be generalized to other disease states and immunological phenotypes. A further reported finding was that TCR beta sequences accurately predicted the HLA-A and HLA-B alleles for most subjects in the first cohort. Because HLA typing was missing for some donors at each locus, association tests included only the typed subset. Linkage disequilibrium might explain the correlated functional status among segregating V segments, but an unknown experimental factor could not be excluded. A group of highly shared sequence variants was considered likely to be a technical artifact of the sequencing pipeline. The presence/absence analyses assumed that sequencing depth was roughly uniform across donors, and that assumption may not be true. Most TCR sequences were observed very rarely across donors, whereas some public TCRs were present in many individuals. In both the original and validation cohorts, the classifier was reported to diagnose cytomegalovirus status with high specificity and sensitivity. In an earlier analysis of 500 to 650 of the donors, most TCR beta V segments appeared in productive rearrangements about 87% or about 30% of the time, broadly matching IMGT annotations. In a later analysis, most CMV-associated TCR beta chains were found to appear HLA-restricted, with HLA associations seemingly driven largely by CMV exposure.

V sheds 3 bases and J sheds 3 bases, leaving 8 bases between their ends. The CDR3 runs 13 amino acids, cysteine and phenylalanine included. Only the CDR3 DNA stays, 39 bases, in frame from base 1. The germline V gene (reference sequence) specifies MNHEY as CDR1 and SMNVEV as CDR2. The chain joins TRBV27 to TRBJ1-1; the D gene cannot be resolved reliably. This sequence originates from a male donor in good health and CMV-seronegative. The sequenced material came from PBMCs. The nucleotides read TGTGCCAGCAGTTTGGGCAGGCACACTGAAGCTTTCTTT. Translated, it gives CASSLGRHTEAFF.